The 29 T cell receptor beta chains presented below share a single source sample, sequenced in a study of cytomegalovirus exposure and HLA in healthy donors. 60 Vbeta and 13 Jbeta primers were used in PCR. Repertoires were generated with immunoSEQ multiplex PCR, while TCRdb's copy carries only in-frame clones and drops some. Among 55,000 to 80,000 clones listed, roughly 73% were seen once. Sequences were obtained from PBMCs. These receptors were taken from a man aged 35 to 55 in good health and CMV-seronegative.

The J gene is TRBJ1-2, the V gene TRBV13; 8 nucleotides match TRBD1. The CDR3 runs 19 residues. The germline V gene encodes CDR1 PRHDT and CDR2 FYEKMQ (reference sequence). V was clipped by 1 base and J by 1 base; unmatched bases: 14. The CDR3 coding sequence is TGTGCCAGCAGCTTAGTGTTGGGATTGACAGGGGCGCATAACTATGGCTACACCTTC. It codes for CASSLVLGLTGAHNYGYTF.

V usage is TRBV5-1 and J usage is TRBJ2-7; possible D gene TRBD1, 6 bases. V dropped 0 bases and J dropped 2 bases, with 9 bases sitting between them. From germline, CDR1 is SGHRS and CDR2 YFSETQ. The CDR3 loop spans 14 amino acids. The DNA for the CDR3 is TGCGCCAGCAGCTTGGGGGACACCACCTACGAGCAGTACTTC. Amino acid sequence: CASSLGDTTYEQYF. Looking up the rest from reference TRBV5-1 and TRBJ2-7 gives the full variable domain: KAGVTQTPRYLIKTRGQQVTLSCSPISGHRSVSWYQQTPGQGLQFLFEYFSETQRNKGNFPGRFSGRQFSNSRSEMNVSTLELGDSALYLCASSLGDTTYEQYFGPGTRLTVT.

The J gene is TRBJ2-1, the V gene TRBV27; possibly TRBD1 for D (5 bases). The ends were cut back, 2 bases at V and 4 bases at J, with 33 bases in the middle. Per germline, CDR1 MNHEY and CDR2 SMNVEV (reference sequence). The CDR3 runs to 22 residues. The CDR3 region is CASSLTSPAGWDPRGKYNEQFF. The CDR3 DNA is TGTGCCAGCAGTTTAACATCCCCGGCAGGGTGGGATCCGAGAGGAAAATACAATGAGCAGTTCTTC.

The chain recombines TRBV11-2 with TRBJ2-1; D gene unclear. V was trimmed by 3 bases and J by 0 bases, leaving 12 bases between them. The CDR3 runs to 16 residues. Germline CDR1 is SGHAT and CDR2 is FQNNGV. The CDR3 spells CASSLSRESSYNEQFF. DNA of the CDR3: TGTGCCAGCAGCTTGTCCCGTGAGAGCTCCTACAATGAGCAGTTCTTC.

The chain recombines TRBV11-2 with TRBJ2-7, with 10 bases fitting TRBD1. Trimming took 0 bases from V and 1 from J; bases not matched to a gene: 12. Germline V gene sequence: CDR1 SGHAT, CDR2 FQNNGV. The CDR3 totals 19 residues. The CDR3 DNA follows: TGTGCCAGCAGCTTAGACCGAGACAGGGGGCGTAATCGATCCTACGAGCAGTACTTC. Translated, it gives CASSLDRDRGRNRSYEQYF.

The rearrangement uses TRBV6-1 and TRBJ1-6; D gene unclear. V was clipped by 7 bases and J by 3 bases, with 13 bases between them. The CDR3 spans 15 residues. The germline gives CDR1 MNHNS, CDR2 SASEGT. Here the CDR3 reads CASTPPGIYNSPLHF. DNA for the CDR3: TGTGCCAGCACCCCCCCCGGGATCTATAATTCACCCCTCCACTTT.

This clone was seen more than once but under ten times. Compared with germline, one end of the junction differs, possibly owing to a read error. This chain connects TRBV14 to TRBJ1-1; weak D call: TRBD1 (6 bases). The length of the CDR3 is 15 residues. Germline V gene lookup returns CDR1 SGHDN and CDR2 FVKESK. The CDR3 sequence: CASSQSTGLITEAFF. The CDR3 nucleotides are TGCGCCAGCAGCCAAAGTACAGGGTTGATCACTGAAGCTTTCTTT. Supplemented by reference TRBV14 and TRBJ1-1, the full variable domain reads EAGVTQFPSHSVIEKGQTVTLRCDPISGHDNLYWYRRVMGKEIKFLLHFVKESKQDESGMPNNRFLAERTGGTYSTLKVQPAELEDSGVYFCASSQSTGLITEAFFGQGTRLTVV.

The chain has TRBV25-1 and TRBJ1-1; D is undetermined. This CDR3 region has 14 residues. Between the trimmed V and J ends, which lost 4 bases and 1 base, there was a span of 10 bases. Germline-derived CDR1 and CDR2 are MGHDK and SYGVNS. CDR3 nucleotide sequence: TGTGCCAGCAGTGGGCCGGGAGCGAACACTGAAGCTTTCTTT. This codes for CASSGPGANTEAFF.

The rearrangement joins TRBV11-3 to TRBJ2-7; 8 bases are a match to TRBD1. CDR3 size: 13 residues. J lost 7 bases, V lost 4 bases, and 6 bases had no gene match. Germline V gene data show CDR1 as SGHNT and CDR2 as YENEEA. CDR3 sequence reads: CASSSDRVSEQYF. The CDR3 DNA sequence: TGTGCCAGCAGCTCGGACAGGGTGAGTGAGCAGTACTTC.

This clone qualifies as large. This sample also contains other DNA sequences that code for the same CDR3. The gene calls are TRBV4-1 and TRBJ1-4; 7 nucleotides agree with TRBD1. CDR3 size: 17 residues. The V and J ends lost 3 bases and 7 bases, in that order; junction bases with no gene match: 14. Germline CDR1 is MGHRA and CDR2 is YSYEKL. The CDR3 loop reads CASSQRQGPTVGEKLFF. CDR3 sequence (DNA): TGCGCCAGCAGCCAGCGACAGGGCCCCACCGTGGGTGAAAAACTGTTTTTT.

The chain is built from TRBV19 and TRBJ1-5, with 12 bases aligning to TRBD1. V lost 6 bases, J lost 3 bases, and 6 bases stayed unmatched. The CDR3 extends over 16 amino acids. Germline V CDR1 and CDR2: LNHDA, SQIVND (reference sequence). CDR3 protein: CASSRGTGGLNQPQHF. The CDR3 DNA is TGTGCCAGTAGCAGGGGGACAGGGGGCCTCAATCAGCCCCAGCATTTT.

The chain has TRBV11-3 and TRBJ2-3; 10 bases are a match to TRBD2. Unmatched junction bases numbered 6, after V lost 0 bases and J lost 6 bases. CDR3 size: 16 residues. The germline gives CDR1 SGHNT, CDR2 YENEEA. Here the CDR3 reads CASSLEGTSGMDTQYF. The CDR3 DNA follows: TGTGCCAGCAGCTTAGAAGGAACTAGCGGGATGGATACGCAGTATTTT.

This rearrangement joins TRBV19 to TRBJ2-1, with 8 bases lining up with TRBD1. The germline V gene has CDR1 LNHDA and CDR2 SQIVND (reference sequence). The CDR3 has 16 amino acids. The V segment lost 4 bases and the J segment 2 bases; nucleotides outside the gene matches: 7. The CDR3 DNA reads TGTGCCAGTAGTACATCAGGGGGCTCGGCCTACAATGAGCAGTTCTTC. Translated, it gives CASSTSGGSAYNEQFF.

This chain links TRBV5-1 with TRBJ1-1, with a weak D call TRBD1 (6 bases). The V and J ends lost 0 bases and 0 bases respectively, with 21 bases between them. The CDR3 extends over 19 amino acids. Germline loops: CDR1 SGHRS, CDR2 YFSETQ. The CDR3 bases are TGCGCCAGCAGCTTGGCCGGGGGGAGAGGGGGACTGATGAACACTGAAGCTTTCTTT. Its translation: CASSLAGGRGGLMNTEAFF. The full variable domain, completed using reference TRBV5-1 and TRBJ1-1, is KAGVTQTPRYLIKTRGQQVTLSCSPISGHRSVSWYQQTPGQGLQFLFEYFSETQRNKGNFPGRFSGRQFSNSRSEMNVSTLELGDSALYLCASSLAGGRGGLMNTEAFFGQGTRLTVV.

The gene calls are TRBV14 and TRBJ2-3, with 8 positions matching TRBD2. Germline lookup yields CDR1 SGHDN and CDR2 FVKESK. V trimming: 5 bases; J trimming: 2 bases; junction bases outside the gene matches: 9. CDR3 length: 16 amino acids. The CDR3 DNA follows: TGTGCCAGCAGCTCCCTCCGGGGGGGACTCACAGATACGCAGTATTTT. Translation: CASSSLRGGLTDTQYF.

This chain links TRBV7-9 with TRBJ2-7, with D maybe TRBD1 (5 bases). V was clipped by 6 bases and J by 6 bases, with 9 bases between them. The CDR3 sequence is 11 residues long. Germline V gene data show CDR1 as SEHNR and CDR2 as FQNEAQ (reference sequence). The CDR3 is CASSLGLEQYF. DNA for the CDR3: TGTGCCAGCAGTTTGGGGCTCGAGCAGTACTTC.

For the CDR3, the DNA is TGTGCCAGCAACAAACAGGGGTATGGCTACACCTTC. Translated: CASNKQGYGYTF. The rearrangement links TRBV6-1 to TRBJ1-2; 7 bases agree with TRBD1. Germline values: CDR1 MNHNS, CDR2 SASEGT. The CDR3 loop spans 12 amino acids. V trimming: 7 bases; J trimming: 5 bases; junction bases outside the gene matches: 4.

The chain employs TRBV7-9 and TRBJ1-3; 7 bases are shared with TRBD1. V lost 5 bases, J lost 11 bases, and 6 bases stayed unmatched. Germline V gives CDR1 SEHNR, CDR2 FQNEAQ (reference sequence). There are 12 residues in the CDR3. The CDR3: CASSPQGSAIYF. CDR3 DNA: TGTGCCAGCAGCCCACAGGGGAGCGCCATATATTTT.

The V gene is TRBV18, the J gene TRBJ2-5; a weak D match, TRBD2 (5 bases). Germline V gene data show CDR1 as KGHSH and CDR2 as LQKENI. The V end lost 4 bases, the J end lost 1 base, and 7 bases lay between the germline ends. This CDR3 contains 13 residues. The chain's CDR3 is CASSRGVQETQYF. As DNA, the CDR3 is TGTGCCAGCTCACGGGGAGTCCAAGAGACCCAGTACTTC.

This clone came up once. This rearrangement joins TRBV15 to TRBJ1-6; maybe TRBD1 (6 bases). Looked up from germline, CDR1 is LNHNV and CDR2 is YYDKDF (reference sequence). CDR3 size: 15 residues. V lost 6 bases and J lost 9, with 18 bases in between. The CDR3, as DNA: TGTGCCACCAGTGGTCGGACAGCAGCCTTTTCACCCCTCCACTTT. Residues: CATSGRTAAFSPLHF.

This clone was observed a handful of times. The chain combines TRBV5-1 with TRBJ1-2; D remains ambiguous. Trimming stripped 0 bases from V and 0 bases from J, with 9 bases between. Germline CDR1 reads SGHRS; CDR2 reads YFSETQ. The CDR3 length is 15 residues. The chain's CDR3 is CASSLASGTNYGYTF. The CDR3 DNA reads TGCGCCAGCAGCTTGGCCAGCGGAACTAACTATGGCTACACCTTC.

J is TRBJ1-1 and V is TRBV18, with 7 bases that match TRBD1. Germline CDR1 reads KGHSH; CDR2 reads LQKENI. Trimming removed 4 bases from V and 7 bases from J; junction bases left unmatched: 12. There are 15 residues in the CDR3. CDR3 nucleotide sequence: TGTGCCAGCTCACTCACAGGGGTCGGGGGCTTTGAAGCTTTCTTT. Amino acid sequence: CASSLTGVGGFEAFF.

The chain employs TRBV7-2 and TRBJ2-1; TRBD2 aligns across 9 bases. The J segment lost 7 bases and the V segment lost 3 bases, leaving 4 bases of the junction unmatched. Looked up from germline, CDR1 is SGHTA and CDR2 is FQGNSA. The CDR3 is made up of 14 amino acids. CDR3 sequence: CASSLTTSGNEQFF. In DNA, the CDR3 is TGTGCCAGCAGCTTGACGACTAGCGGAAATGAGCAGTTCTTC.

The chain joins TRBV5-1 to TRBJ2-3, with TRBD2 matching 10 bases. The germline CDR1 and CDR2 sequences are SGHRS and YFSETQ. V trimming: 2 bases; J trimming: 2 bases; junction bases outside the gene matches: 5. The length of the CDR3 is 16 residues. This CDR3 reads CASSFLAGESTDTQYF. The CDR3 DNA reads TGCGCCAGCAGCTTCCTAGCGGGGGAGTCCACAGATACGCAGTATTTT.

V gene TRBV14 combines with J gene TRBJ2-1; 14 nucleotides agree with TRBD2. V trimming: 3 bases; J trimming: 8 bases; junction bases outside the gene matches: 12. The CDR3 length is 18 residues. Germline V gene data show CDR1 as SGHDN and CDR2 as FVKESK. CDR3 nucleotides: TGTGCCAGCAGCCAGAGGGGACTAGCGGGAGCCGCGGGGGATGAGCAGTTCTTC. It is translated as CASSQRGLAGAAGDEQFF.

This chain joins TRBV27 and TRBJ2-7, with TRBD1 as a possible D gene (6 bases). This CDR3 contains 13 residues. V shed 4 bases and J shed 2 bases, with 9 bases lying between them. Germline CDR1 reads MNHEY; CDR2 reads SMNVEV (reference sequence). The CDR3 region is CASSYGTTYEQYF. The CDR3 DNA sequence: TGTGCCAGCAGTTACGGGACAACCTACGAGCAGTACTTC.

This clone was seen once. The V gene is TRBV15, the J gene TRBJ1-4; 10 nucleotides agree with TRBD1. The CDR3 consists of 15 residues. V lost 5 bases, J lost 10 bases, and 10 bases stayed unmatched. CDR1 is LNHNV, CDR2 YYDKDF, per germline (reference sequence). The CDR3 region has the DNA TGTGCCACCAGCGGTGATGACAGGGGGCTCGGAAAACTGTTTTTT. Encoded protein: CATSGDDRGLGKLFF.

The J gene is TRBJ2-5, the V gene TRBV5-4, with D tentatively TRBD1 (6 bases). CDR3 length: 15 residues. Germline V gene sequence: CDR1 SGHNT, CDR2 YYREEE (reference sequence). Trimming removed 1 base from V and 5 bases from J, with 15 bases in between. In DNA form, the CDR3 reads TGTGCCAGCAGCTTGTTATCGCAGGGGCTGGAGACCCAGTACTTC. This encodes CASSLLSQGLETQYF.

The DNA of the CDR3 is TGTGCCAGCAGGGCCTCTACAGGGATGGGGTACAATGAGCAGTTCTTC. Its translation: CASRASTGMGYNEQFF. V usage is TRBV27 and J usage is TRBJ2-1; TRBD1 is a possible D gene (6 bases). The CDR3 contains 16 residues. The V and J ends lost 6 bases and 4 bases respectively, with 19 bases between them. From germline, CDR1 is MNHEY and CDR2 SMNVEV (reference sequence).